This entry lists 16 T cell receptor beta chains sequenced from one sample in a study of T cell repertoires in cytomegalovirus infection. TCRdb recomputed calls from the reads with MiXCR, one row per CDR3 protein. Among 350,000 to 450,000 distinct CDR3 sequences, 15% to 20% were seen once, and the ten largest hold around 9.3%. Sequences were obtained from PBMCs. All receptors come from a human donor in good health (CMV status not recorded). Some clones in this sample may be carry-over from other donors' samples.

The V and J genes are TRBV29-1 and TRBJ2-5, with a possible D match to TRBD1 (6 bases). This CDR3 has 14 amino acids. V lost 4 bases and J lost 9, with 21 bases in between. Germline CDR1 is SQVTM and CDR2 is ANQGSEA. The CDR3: CSVGGGGRGWSQYF. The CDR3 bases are TGCAGCGTTGGCGGAGGCGGCAGGGGTTGGTCCCAGTACTTC.

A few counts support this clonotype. CDR3 coding DNA: TGTGCCAGCAGTTTGGGACGCCTGGCGGCTGAAGCTTTCTTT. Residues: CASSLGRLAAEAFF. The chain joins TRBV12-3 or TRBV12-4 to TRBJ1-1; tentative D call: TRBD1 (5 bases). This CDR3 spans 14 amino acids. Trimming pared 3 bases from V and 6 bases from J, leaving 14 bases between.

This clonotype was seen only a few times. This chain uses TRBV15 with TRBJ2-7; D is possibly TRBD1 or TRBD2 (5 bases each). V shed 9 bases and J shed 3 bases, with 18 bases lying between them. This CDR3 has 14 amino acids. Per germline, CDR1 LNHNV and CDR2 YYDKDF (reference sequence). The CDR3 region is CATANPGRIYEQYF. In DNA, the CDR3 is TGTGCCACAGCAAATCCGGGGCGCATCTACGAGCAGTACTTC.

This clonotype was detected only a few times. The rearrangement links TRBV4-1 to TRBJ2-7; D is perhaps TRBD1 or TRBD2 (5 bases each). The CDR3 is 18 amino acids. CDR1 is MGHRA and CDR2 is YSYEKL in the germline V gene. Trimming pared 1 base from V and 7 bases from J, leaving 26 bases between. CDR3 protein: CASSQGRDRSHSVGEQYF. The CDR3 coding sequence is TGCGCCAGCAGCCAAGGACGGGACCGCTCACACAGCGTTGGGGAGCAGTACTTC.

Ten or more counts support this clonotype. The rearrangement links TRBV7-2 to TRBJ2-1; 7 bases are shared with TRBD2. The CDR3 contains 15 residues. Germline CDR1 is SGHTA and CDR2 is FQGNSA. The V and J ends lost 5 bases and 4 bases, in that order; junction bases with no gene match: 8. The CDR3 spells CASSPGGSSYNEQFF. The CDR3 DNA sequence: TGTGCCAGCAGCCCCGGGGGGTCCTCGTACAATGAGCAGTTCTTC.

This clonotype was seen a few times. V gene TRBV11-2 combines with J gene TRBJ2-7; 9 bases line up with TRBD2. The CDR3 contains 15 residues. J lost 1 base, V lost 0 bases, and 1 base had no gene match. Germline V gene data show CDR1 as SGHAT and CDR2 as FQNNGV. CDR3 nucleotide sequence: TGTGCCAGCAGCTTAGAGCTAGCGGGGTCCTACGAGCAGTACTTC. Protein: CASSLELAGSYEQYF. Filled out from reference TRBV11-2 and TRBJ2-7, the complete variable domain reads EAGVAQSPRYKIIEKRQSVAFWCNPISGHATLYWYQQILGQGPKLLIQFQNNGVVDDSQLPKDRFSAERLKGVDSTLKIQPAKLEDSAVYLCASSLELAGSYEQYFGPGTRLTVT.

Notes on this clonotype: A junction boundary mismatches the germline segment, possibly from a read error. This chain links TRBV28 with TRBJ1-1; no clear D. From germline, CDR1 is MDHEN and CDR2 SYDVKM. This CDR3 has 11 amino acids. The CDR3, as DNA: TGTGCCAGCAGTCCCGGACGGAGCGTGATCTTT. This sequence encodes CASSPGRSVIF.

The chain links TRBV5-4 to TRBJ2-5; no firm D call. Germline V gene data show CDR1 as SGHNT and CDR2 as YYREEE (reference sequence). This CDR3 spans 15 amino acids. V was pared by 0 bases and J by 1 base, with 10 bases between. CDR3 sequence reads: CASSLAAAVQETQYF. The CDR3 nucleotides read TGTGCCAGCAGCTTGGCGGCGGCAGTCCAAGAGACCCAGTACTTC.

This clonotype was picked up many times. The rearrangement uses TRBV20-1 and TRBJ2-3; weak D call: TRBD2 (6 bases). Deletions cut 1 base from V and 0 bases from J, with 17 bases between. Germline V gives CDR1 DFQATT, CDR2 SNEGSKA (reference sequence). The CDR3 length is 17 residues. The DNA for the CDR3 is TGCAGTGCTAGAGCACCCTGGGACTTAACTAGCACAGATACGCAGTATTTT. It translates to CSARAPWDLTSTDTQYF.

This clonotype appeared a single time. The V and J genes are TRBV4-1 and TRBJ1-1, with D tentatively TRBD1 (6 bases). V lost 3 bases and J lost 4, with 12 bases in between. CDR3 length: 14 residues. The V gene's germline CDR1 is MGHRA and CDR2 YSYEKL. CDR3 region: CASSHQGGVTEAFF. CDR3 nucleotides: TGCGCCAGCAGCCACCAAGGGGGGGTCACTGAAGCTTTCTTT.

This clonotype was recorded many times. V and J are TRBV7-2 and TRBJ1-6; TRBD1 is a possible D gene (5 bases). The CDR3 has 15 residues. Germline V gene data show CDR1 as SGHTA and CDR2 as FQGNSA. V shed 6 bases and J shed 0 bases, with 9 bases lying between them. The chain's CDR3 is CASRRDRSYNSPLHF. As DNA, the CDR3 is TGTGCCAGCAGGCGGGACCGCTCCTATAATTCACCCCTCCACTTT.

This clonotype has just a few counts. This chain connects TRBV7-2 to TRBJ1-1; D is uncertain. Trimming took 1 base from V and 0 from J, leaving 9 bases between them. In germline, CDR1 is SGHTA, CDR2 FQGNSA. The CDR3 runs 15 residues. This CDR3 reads CASSLVAGVNTEAFF. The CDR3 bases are TGTGCCAGCAGCTTAGTTGCCGGGGTGAACACTGAAGCTTTCTTT. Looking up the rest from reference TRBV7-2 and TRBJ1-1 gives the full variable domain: GAGVSQSPSNKVTEKGKDVELRCDPISGHTALYWYRQSLGQGLEFLIYFQGNSAPDKSGLPSDRFSAERTGGSVSTLTIQRTQQEDSAVYLCASSLVAGVNTEAFFGQGTRLTVV.

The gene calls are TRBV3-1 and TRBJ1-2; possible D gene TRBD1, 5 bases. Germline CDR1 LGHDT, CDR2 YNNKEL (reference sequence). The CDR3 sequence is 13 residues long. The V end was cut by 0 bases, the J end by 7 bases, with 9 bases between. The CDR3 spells CASSQDGGRGYTF. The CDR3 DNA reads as TGTGCCAGCAGCCAAGATGGGGGTCGTGGCTACACCTTC. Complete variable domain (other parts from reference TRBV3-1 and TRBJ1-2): DTAVSQTPKYLVTQMGNDKSIKCEQNLGHDTMYWYKQDSKKFLKIMFSYNNKELIINETVPNRFSPKSPDKAHLNLHINSLELGDSAVYFCASSQDGGRGYTFGSGTRLTVV.

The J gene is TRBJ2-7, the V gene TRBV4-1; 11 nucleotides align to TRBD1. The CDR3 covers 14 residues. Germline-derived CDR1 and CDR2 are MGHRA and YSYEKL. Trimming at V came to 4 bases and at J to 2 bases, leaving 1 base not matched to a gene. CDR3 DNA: TGCGCCAGCAGCCGGGACAGGGGGGCCTACGAGCAGTACTTC. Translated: CASSRDRGAYEQYF.

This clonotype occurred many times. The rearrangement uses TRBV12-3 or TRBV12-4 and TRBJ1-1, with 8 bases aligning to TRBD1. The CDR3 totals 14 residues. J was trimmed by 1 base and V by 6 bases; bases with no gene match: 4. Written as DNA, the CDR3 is TGTGCCAGCAGCCGGCAGGGGGCGAACACTGAAGCTTTCTTT. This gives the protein CASSRQGANTEAFF.

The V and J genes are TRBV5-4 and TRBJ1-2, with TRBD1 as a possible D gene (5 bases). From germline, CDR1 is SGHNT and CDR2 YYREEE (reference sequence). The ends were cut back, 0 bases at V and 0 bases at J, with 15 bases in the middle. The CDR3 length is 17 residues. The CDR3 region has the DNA TGTGCCAGCAGCTTGGTTCGGGGGACGTATGCTAACTATGGCTACACCTTC. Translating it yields CASSLVRGTYANYGYTF.